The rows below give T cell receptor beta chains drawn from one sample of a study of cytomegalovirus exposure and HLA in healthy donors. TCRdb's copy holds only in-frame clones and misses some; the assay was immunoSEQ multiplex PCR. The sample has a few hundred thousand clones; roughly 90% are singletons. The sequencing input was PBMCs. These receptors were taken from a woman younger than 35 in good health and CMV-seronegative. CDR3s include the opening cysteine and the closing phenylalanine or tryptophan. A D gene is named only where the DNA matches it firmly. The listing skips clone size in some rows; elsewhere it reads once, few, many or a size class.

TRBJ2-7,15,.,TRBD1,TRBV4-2,CASSPEGQEDYEQYF,TGTGCCAGCAGCCCAGAGGGACAGGAGGATTACGAGCAGTACTTC
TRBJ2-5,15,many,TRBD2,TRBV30,CAWSRTGGEVETQYF,TGTGCCTGGAGCCGTACGGGAGGTGAGGTGGAGACCCAGTACTTC
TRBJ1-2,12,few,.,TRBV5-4,CASSLGGNGYTF,TGTGCCAGCAGCTTGGGAGGGAATGGCTACACCTTC
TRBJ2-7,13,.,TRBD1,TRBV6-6,CASSGQGESEQYF,TGTGCCAGCAGCGGACAGGGGGAAAGCGAGCAGTACTTC
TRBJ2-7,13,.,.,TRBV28,CASSLSSTGEQYF,TGTGCCAGCAGTTTATCCTCCACCGGCGAGCAGTACTTC
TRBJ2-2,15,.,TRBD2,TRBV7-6,CASSLGTSVSGELFF,TGTGCCAGCAGCTTAGGGACTAGCGTCTCCGGGGAGCTGTTTTTT
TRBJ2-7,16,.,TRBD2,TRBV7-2,CASSSLTSGRWYEQYF,TGTGCCAGCAGCTCTTTGACTAGCGGGAGGTGGTACGAGCAGTACTTC
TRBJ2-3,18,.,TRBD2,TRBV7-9,CASSSSGTSDGGTDTQYF,TGTGCCAGCAGCTCATCCGGGACTAGTGACGGGGGCACAGATACGCAGTATTTT
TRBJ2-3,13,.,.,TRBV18,CASSLQGPDTQYF,TGTGCCAGCTCCCTCCAGGGTCCAGATACGCAGTATTTT
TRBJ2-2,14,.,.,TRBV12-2,CASRWDAGPGELFF,TGTGCAAGTCGCTGGGACGCGGGGCCCGGGGAGCTGTTTTTT
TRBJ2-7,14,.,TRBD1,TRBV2,CATQPPGQGVEQYF,TGTGCCACTCAACCCCCGGGACAGGGAGTCGAGCAGTACTTC